These 15 T cell receptor beta chains came from one sample sequenced in a study of blood T cell repertoires in COVID-19. Generated by immunoSEQ multiplex PCR, the TCRdb table keeps only in-frame clones and is missing some. The table includes about 64,000 clones, about nine tenths detected once. The sequenced material came from peripheral blood. Every receptor here comes from a man aged 50-60 years with active COVID-19.

The V call is TRBV6-5, the J call TRBJ1-4; the match to TRBD1 covers 9 bases. The CDR3 is made up of 14 amino acids. CDR1 is MNHEY and CDR2 is SVGAGI in the germline V gene. The V and J ends lost 8 bases and 2 bases, in that order; junction bases with no gene match: 3. CDR3 residues: CASRTGGTNEKLFF. Here the CDR3 DNA reads TGTGCCAGCCGAACAGGGGGCACTAATGAAAAACTGTTTTTT.

The chain is built from TRBV12-3 or TRBV12-4 and TRBJ2-7, with D possibly matching TRBD1 (5 bases). CDR3 length equals 13 residues. V gave up 2 bases and J gave up 4 bases, with 9 bases separating them. The DNA of the CDR3 is TGTGCCAGCAGTTTAAGGGGAAAATACGAGCAGTACTTC. Protein product: CASSLRGKYEQYF.

The V and J genes are TRBV12-3 or TRBV12-4 and TRBJ2-5; D not resolved. CDR3 size: 12 residues. Trimming took 6 bases from V and 4 from J, leaving 9 bases between them. For the CDR3, the DNA is TGTGCCAGCAGCGCCTATGGAGAGACCCAGTACTTC. It translates to CASSAYGETQYF.

This clone was seen a single time. Here the CDR3 reads CASNRAGGDGNEQFF. The CDR3 nucleotides are TGTGCCAGCAACCGAGCGGGAGGGGATGGGAATGAGCAGTTCTTC. The chain has TRBV7-8 and TRBJ2-1, with 10 positions matching TRBD2. The germline CDR1 and CDR2 sequences are SGHVS and FQNEAQ. This CDR3 has 15 residues. Trimming at V came to 7 bases and at J to 7 bases, leaving 10 bases not matched to a gene.

The chain recombines TRBV7-6 with TRBJ2-3; 12 bases are shared with TRBD2. Germline V gives CDR1 SGHVS, CDR2 FNYEAQ. V shed 4 bases, J shed 0 bases, and the junction held 2 bases outside the gene matches. This CDR3 contains 16 residues. The CDR3 sequence is CASSSLAGGSTDTQYF. Written as DNA, the CDR3 is TGTGCCAGCAGCTCACTAGCGGGGGGTAGCACAGATACGCAGTATTTT.

The chain is built from TRBV5-1 and TRBJ2-7; 7 bases match TRBD1. The J segment lost 6 bases and the V segment lost 0 bases, leaving 6 bases of the junction unmatched. Germline-derived CDR1 and CDR2 are SGHRS and YFSETQ. CDR3 length: 14 amino acids. The CDR3 here is CASSLDRDSLEQYF. DNA of the CDR3: TGCGCCAGCAGCTTGGATAGGGACAGTCTCGAGCAGTACTTC.

The chain employs TRBV11-2 and TRBJ2-3; 8 nucleotides match TRBD2. The CDR3 covers 17 residues. The V gene's germline CDR1 is SGHAT and CDR2 FQNNGV. With V trimmed by 3 bases and J by 5 bases, 13 bases remained unmatched. The CDR3, as DNA: TGTGCCAGCAGCTTGTATGGTCGCGGGGGGTCCGTAGATACGCAGTATTTT. Its translation is CASSLYGRGGSVDTQYF.

This chain uses TRBV12-5 with TRBJ2-7, with a possible D match to TRBD2 (5 bases). V was cut by 6 bases and J by 3 bases, with 12 bases left in between. The CDR3 consists of 13 residues. From germline, CDR1 is LGHNT and CDR2 FRNRAP. The CDR3 loop is CASGRGLLYEQYF. The CDR3 coding sequence is TGTGCTAGTGGCCGAGGACTGCTCTACGAGCAGTACTTC. The variable domain in full, with the rest retrieved from reference TRBV12-5 and TRBJ2-7, is DARVTQTPRHKVTEMGQEVTMRCQPILGHNTVFWYRQTMMQGLELLAYFRNRAPLDDSGMPKDRFSAEMPDATLATLKIQPSEPRDSAVYFCASGRGLLYEQYFGPGTRLTVT.

This clone was seen a single time. This chain joins TRBV6-5 and TRBJ2-7; 9 bases fit TRBD1. The CDR3 is 14 amino acids. The germline gives CDR1 MNHEY, CDR2 SVGAGI. Unmatched junction bases numbered 9, after V lost 10 bases and J lost 2 bases. CDR3 coding DNA: TGTGCCACCAAGCCGGGACAGGGTACCTACGAGCAGTACTTC. This codes for CATKPGQGTYEQYF.

DNA for the CDR3: TGTGCCAGCAGTGAAGCCCGGACAGGGAATTCACCCCTCCACTTT. This sequence encodes CASSEARTGNSPLHF. The genes are TRBV6-1 and TRBJ1-6; 8 nucleotides match TRBD1. V gave up 0 bases and J gave up 7 bases; unmatched junction bases: 2. This CDR3 has 15 amino acids. Germline CDR1 and CDR2: MNHNS and SASEGT.

A few counts support this clone. This rearrangement joins TRBV5-1 to TRBJ1-1; TRBD1 might be the D (6 bases). The CDR3 covers 16 residues. V shed 1 base and J shed 3 bases, with 16 bases lying between them. Germline assignment: CDR1 SGHRS and CDR2 YFSETQ. In DNA, the CDR3 is TGCGCCAGCAGCTTGTTCCCGGACAGTGAGTACACTGAAGCTTTCTTT. Translated, it gives CASSLFPDSEYTEAFF.

This chain links TRBV11-1 with TRBJ2-7, with 12 bases fitting TRBD2. V gave up 3 bases and J gave up 3 bases; unmatched junction bases: 3. The CDR3 sequence is 15 residues long. CDR1 and CDR2 from the germline V gene are SGHAT and FQDESV (reference sequence). CDR3 bases: TGTGCCAGCAGCTTCCTAGCGGGAGGGGACTACGAGCAGTACTTC. Translation: CASSFLAGGDYEQYF.

This clone was seen just once. A read error may produce the germline difference seen at one junction end. The chain has TRBV2 and TRBJ1-2; tentative D call: TRBD1 (5 bases). Germline values: CDR1 SNHLY, CDR2 FYNNEI. The CDR3 length is 12 residues. The CDR3 spells CASSDPGKNSFF. As DNA, the CDR3 is TGTGCCAGCAGTGATCCAGGGAAAAACAGCTTCTTC.

The genes are TRBV7-9 and TRBJ1-1, with D perhaps TRBD1 (5 bases). The CDR3 is made up of 11 amino acids. V lost 3 bases, J lost 8 bases, and 7 bases lay in between. Germline lookup yields CDR1 SEHNR and CDR2 FQNEAQ (reference sequence). The CDR3 DNA reads as TGTGCCAGCAGCTTCGACAGAGAAGCTTTCTTT. It encodes CASSFDREAFF.

This clone has only a few counts. The chain uses TRBV5-6 and TRBJ1-5; 7 bases line up with TRBD1. The CDR3 has 16 residues. V lost 1 base and J lost 4; bases outside the gene matches: 8. The germline gives CDR1 SGHDT, CDR2 YYEEEE. CDR3 loop: CASSLRGTVRNQPQHF. CDR3 sequence (DNA): TGTGCCAGCAGCTTGAGGGGGACAGTAAGGAATCAGCCCCAGCATTTT.